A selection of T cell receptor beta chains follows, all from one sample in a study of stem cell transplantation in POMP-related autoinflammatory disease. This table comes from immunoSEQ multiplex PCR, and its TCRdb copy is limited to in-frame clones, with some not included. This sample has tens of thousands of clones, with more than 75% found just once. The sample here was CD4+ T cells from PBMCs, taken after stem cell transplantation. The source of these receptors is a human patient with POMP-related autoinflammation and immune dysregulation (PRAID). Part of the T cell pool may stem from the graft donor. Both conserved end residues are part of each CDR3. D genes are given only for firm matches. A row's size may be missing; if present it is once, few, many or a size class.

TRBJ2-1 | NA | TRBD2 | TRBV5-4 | CASRTGTSGRGRGYDEQFF | TGTGCCAGCAGGACGGGGACTAGCGGGCGAGGGCGGGGTTACGATGAGCAGTTCTTC
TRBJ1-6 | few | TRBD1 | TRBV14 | CASSHTGESPLHF | TGTGCCAGCAGCCACACAGGGGAATCACCCCTCCACTTT
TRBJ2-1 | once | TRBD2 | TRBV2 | CATSGLTGNEQFF | TGTGCCACCTCGGGACTAACTGGCAATGAGCAGTTCTTC
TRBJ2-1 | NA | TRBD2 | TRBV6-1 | CASSALAVMGVNEQFF | TGTGCCAGCAGTGCCCTAGCGGTCATGGGGGTCAATGAGCAGTTCTTC
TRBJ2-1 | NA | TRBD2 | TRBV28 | CASSQGAGGRNEQFF | TGTGCCAGCAGTCAGGGAGCGGGAGGTCGCAATGAGCAGTTCTTC
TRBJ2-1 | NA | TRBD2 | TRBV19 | CASSTLGLAGGYNEQFF | TGTGCCAGTAGTACCCTGGGACTAGCGGGAGGATACAATGAGCAGTTCTTC
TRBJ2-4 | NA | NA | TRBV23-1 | CASSQFPDGPISTDF | TGCGCCAGCAGTCAGTTTCCAGACGGCCCCATATCGACCGACTTC
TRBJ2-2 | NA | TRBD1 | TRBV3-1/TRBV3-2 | CASSPEGAVNTGELFF | TGTGCCAGCAGCCCCGAGGGGGCGGTAAACACCGGGGAGCTGTTTTTT
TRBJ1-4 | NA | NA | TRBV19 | CASSGPRVSNEKLFF | TGTGCCAGTAGTGGCCCCAGGGTTTCTAATGAAAAACTGTTTTTT
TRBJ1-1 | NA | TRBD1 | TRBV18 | CASSPGTGENTEAFF | TGTGCCAGCTCACCCGGGACAGGGGAGAACACTGAAGCTTTCTTT
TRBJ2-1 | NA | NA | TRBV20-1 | CSTDSYNEQFF | TGCAGTACGGACAGTTACAATGAGCAGTTCTTC
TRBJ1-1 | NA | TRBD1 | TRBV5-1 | CASSLGQGLMNTEAFF | TGCGCCAGCAGCTTAGGACAGGGTCTTATGAACACTGAAGCTTTCTTT
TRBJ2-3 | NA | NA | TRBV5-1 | CASSLTSWADTQYF | TGCGCCAGCAGCTTGACGTCTTGGGCAGATACGCAGTATTTT
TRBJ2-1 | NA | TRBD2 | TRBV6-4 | CASSDSTGGPDEQFF | TGTGCCAGCAGTGACTCAACGGGAGGGCCGGATGAGCAGTTCTTC
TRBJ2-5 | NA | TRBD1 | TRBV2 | CASSLTGAVTTQYF | TGTGCCAGCAGTTTGACAGGGGCGGTTACGACCCAGTACTTC
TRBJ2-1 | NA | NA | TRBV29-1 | CSVGGTPYNEQFF | TGCAGCGTGGGTGGGACCCCGTACAATGAGCAGTTCTTC
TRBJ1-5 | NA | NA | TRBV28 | CASSLWGLNQPQHF | TGTGCCAGCAGTTTATGGGGCCTCAATCAGCCCCAGCATTTT
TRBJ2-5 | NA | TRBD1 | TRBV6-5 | CASKAGGPETQYF | TGTGCCAGCAAGGCAGGGGGCCCGGAGACCCAGTACTTC
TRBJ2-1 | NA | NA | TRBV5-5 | CASSLTGDSYNEQFF | TGTGCCAGCAGCTTGACGGGAGACTCCTACAATGAGCAGTTCTTC
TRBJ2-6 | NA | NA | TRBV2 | CASSPISGANVLTF | TGTGCCAGCAGTCCAATCTCTGGGGCCAACGTCCTGACTTTC
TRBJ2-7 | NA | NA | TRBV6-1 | CASSEARDGYEQYF | TGTGCCAGCAGTGAAGCCCGGGACGGCTACGAGCAGTACTTC
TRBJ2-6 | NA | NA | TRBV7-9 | CASSLAGGQGANVLTF | TGTGCCAGCAGCTTAGCGGGGGGGCAAGGGGCCAACGTCCTGACTTTC
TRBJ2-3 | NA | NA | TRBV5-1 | CASRERIPSTDTQYF | TGCGCCAGCAGGGAGAGGATCCCTAGCACAGATACGCAGTATTTT
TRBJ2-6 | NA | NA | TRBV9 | CASSPDPGRGANVLTF | TGTGCCAGCAGCCCTGACCCAGGGAGAGGGGCCAACGTCCTGACTTTC
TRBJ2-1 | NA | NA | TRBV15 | CATSRDHVGRSSYNEQFF | TGTGCCACCAGCAGAGATCATGTGGGGCGGAGCTCCTACAATGAGCAGTTCTTC
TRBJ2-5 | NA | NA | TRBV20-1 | CSALGETQYF | TGCAGTGCCCTCGGGGAGACCCAGTACTTC
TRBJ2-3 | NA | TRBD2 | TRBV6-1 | CASSALASGSTDTQYF | TGTGCCAGCAGTGCGCTGGCTAGCGGGAGCACAGATACGCAGTATTTT
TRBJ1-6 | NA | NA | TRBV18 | CASSRRAKNSPLHF | TGTGCCAGCTCACGCCGGGCCAAAAATTCACCCCTCCACTTT
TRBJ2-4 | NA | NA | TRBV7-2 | CASSLGGGNIQYF | TGTGCCAGCAGCTTAGGAGGGGGAAACATTCAGTACTTC
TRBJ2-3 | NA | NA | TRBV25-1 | CASSESSYPDTQYF | TGTGCCAGCAGTGAATCCAGCTACCCAGATACGCAGTATTTT
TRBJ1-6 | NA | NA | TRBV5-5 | CASSLAQHSPLHF | TGTGCCAGCAGCTTGGCCCAGCATTCACCCCTCCACTTT
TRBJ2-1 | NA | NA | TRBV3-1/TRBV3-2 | CASSQGAIGNEQFF | TGTGCCAGCAGCCAAGGGGCAATCGGGAATGAGCAGTTCTTC
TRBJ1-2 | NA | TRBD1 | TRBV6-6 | CASRGQGSYGYTF | TGTGCCAGCAGGGGACAGGGATCCTATGGCTACACCTTC
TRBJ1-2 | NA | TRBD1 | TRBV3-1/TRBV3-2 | CASSQEYGQGYGYTF | TGTGCCAGCAGCCAAGAATACGGACAGGGGTATGGCTACACCTTC
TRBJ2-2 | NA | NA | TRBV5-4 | CASSFWWGRGTGELFF | TGTGCCAGCAGCTTTTGGTGGGGAAGGGGCACCGGGGAGCTGTTTTTT
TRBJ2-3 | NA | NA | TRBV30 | CAWRTREPSTDTQYF | TGTGCCTGGAGAACCAGGGAGCCGAGCACAGATACGCAGTATTTT
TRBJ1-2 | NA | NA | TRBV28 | CASSSGSQNYGYTF | TGTGCCAGCAGTTCCGGATCGCAGAACTATGGCTACACCTTC
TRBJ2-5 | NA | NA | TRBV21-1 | CASSTRTSGRERGETQYF | TGTGCCAGCAGCACTCGGACTAGCGGGAGGGAAAGGGGAGAGACCCAGTACTTC
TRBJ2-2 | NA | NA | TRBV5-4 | CASSLVYTGELFF | TGTGCCAGCAGCTTGGTTTACACCGGGGAGCTGTTTTTT
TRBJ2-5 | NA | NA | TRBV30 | CAWSVGTHETQYF | TGTGCCTGGAGTGTGGGAACACACGAGACCCAGTACTTC
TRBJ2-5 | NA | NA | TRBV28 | CASRTEVLGTQYF | TGTGCCAGCAGAACCGAAGTCCTAGGGACCCAGTACTTC
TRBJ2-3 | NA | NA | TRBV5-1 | CASSWGGLTDTQYF | TGCGCCAGCAGCTGGGGGGGCCTCACAGATACGCAGTATTTT
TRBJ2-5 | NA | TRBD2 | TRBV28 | CASRAGGQETQYF | TGTGCCAGCAGGGCGGGGGGCCAAGAGACCCAGTACTTC
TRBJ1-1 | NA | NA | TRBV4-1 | CASSRIERDTEAFF | TGCGCCAGCAGCCGAATAGAGAGGGACACTGAAGCTTTCTTT
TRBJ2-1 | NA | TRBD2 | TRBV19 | CASSITLAGNSYNEQFF | TGTGCCAGTAGTATCACACTAGCGGGGAACTCCTACAATGAGCAGTTCTTC
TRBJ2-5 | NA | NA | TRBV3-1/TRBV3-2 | CASSQGLGETQYF | TGTGCCAGCAGCCAAGGTCTTGGCGAGACCCAGTACTTC
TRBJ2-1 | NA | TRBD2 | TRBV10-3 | CAISEEREGNNEQFF | TGTGCCATCAGTGAGGAGCGGGAGGGTAACAATGAGCAGTTCTTC
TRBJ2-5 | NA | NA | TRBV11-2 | CASSLEHGEETQYF | TGTGCCAGCAGCTTAGAGCATGGGGAAGAGACCCAGTACTTC
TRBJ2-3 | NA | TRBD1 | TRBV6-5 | CASRLTRDRADTQYF | TGTGCCAGCAGACTAACCCGGGACAGGGCAGATACGCAGTATTTT
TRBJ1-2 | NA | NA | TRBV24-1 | CATSDTAYGYTF | TGTGCCACCAGTGACACAGCCTATGGCTACACCTTC
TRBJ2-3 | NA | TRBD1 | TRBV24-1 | CATSDSRDRDHTDTQYF | TGTGCCACCAGTGATTCCCGGGACAGGGACCACACAGATACGCAGTATTTT
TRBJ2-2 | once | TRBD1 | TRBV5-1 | CASGTGSTGELFF | TGCGCCAGCGGGACAGGGTCCACCGGGGAGCTGTTTTTT
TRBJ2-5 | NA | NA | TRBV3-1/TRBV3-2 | CASSGLGTIEETQYF | TGTGCCAGCAGCGGATTGGGCACAATAGAAGAGACCCAGTACTTC
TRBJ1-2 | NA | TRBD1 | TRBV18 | CASSPRQGYGYTF | TGTGCCAGCTCACCAAGACAGGGGTATGGCTACACCTTC
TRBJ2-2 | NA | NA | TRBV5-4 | CASSARGPGELFF | TGTGCCAGCAGCGCCCGGGGCCCCGGGGAGCTGTTTTTT
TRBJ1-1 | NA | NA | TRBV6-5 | CASSAGTLEAFF | TGTGCCAGCAGCGCCGGGACCCTTGAAGCTTTCTTT
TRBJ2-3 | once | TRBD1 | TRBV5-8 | CASSSGTGPSSTDTQYF | TGTGCCAGCAGCTCAGGGACAGGACCTTCTAGCACAGATACGCAGTATTTT